The 20 T cell receptor beta chains listed next were all sequenced from one sample in a study of blood T cell repertoires in COVID-19. Sequencing used immunoSEQ multiplex PCR; TCRdb keeps in-frame clones, though not all of them. Altogether 200,000 to 250,000 clones are present, around 84% being singletons, with the ten largest covering 5.1%. The sequenced sample consisted of peripheral blood. These receptors originate from an older woman who had recovered from COVID-19.

This clone was seen more than once but under ten times. The junction departs from the called germline gene at one end, perhaps through a read error. This sequence joins TRBV7-7 and TRBJ2-1; D gene uncertain. CDR1 is SSHAT, CDR2 FNYEAQ, per germline (reference sequence). The CDR3 extends over 14 amino acids. The CDR3 sequence: CASSLSSAYNEQFF. DNA for the CDR3: TGTGCTAGCAGCTTGAGTTCGGCCTACAATGAGCAGTTCTTC.

This chain joins TRBV2 and TRBJ2-3; D may be TRBD1 (6 bases). Germline lookup yields CDR1 SNHLY and CDR2 FYNNEI. The CDR3 runs to 15 residues. V lost 4 bases, J lost 6 bases, and 17 bases lay in between. The CDR3 sequence is CASSGGTTGSDTQYF. CDR3 sequence (DNA): TGTGCCAGCAGTGGGGGGACAACTGGCTCGGATACGCAGTATTTT.

This clone has only one observation. V and J are TRBV7-2 and TRBJ1-2; no reliable D call. CDR1 SGHTA and CDR2 FQGNSA come from the germline V gene. V was pared by 6 bases and J by 6 bases, with 20 bases between. This CDR3 is built from 15 residues. Here the CDR3 DNA reads TGTGCCAGCAGTATCCACCGGGGAACCCCCGATGGCTACACCTTC. It yields the protein CASSIHRGTPDGYTF.

This chain joins TRBV6-4 and TRBJ1-5, with 7 bases aligning to TRBD1. Germline V gene sequence: CDR1 MRHNA, CDR2 SNTAGT. The CDR3 is made up of 15 amino acids. The V and J ends lost 7 bases and 4 bases, in that order; junction bases with no gene match: 10. CDR3 nucleotides: TGTGCCAGCAACTACAGGGGTCGAGGGAATCAGCCCCAGCATTTT. This translates into CASNYRGRGNQPQHF.

The chain links TRBV5-1 to TRBJ1-1; D unresolved. Germline-derived CDR1 and CDR2 are SGHRS and YFSETQ. This CDR3 contains 13 residues. With 1 base removed from V and 4 bases from J, the gap between germline ends came to 8 bases. This CDR3 reads CASSLLQVTEAFF. The CDR3 region has the DNA TGCGCCAGCAGCTTGTTACAAGTCACTGAAGCTTTCTTT.

The V call is TRBV30, the J call TRBJ2-1; D uncertain. V was trimmed by 2 bases and J by 8 bases, leaving 10 bases between them. This CDR3 is 12 amino acids long. The germline V gene has CDR1 GTSNPN and CDR2 SVGIG (reference sequence). CDR3 nucleotide sequence: TGTGCCTGGAGTTTCTCTCCTCATGAGCAGTTCTTC. It encodes CAWSFSPHEQFF.

The rearrangement uses TRBV30 and TRBJ2-7; TRBD1 might be the D (6 bases). V gave up 4 bases and J gave up 2 bases, with 9 bases separating them. The CDR3 extends over 12 amino acids. Germline-derived CDR1 and CDR2 are GTSNPN and SVGIG (reference sequence). CDR3 sequence (DNA): TGTGCCTGGATGCAGGGGCCCTACGAGCAGTACTTC. As protein: CAWMQGPYEQYF.

This sequence joins TRBV19 and TRBJ1-4; D remains unclear. Between the trimmed V and J ends, which lost 5 bases and 7 bases, there was a span of 8 bases. Germline CDR1 reads LNHDA; CDR2 reads SQIVND (reference sequence). The CDR3 spans 12 residues. CDR3 sequence (DNA): TGTGCCAGTAGTTTCTCGAGTGAAAAACTGTTTTTT. Encoded protein: CASSFSSEKLFF.

The chain carries TRBV27 and TRBJ1-6; D is ambiguous. The CDR3 consists of 15 residues. Germline V gene lookup returns CDR1 MNHEY and CDR2 SMNVEV (reference sequence). V was cut by 0 bases and J by 14 bases, with 17 bases left in between. CDR3 DNA sequence: TGTGCCAGCAGTTTATCCCCGCTCCTAGCCTCGGCCCTCCACTTT. Its translation: CASSLSPLLASALHF.

The V gene is TRBV5-6, the J gene TRBJ1-4; D gene unclear. V dropped 1 base and J dropped 5 bases, with 12 bases sitting between them. Per germline, CDR1 SGHDT and CDR2 YYEEEE. CDR3 length equals 15 residues. CDR3 bases: TGTGCCAGCAGCTTGTTTGAGGATCACAATGAAAAACTGTTTTTT. Translation: CASSLFEDHNEKLFF. The full variable domain, rest sourced from reference TRBV5-6 and TRBJ1-4, is DAGVTQSPTHLIKTRGQQVTLRCSPKSGHDTVSWYQQALGQGPQFIFQYYEEEERQRGNFPDRFSGHQFPNYSSELNVNALLLGDSALYLCASSLFEDHNEKLFFGSGTQLSVL.

This clone was found a few times. This rearrangement joins TRBV7-9 to TRBJ1-5; D is unclear. There are 13 residues in the CDR3. Between the trimmed V and J ends, which lost 5 bases and 7 bases, there was a span of 12 bases. Per the germline V gene, CDR1 is SEHNR and CDR2 is FQNEAQ (reference sequence). In DNA form, the CDR3 reads TGTGCCAGCAGCCCGCCGGAGAGGCAGCCCCAGCATTTT. Amino acids: CASSPPERQPQHF.

V usage is TRBV9 and J usage is TRBJ1-1, with 8 nucleotides matching TRBD1. Germline CDR1 reads SGDLS; CDR2 reads YYNGEE. The CDR3 is 15 residues long. J lost 1 base, V lost 1 base, and 3 bases had no gene match. CDR3 protein: CASSVPGQGNTEAFF. CDR3 nucleotides: TGTGCCAGCAGCGTACCCGGACAGGGGAACACTGAAGCTTTCTTT. Full variable domain (missing parts from reference TRBV9 and TRBJ1-1): DSGVTQTPKHLITATGQRVTLRCSPRSGDLSVYWYQQSLDQGLQFLIQYYNGEERAKGNILERFSAQQFPDLHSELNLSSLELGDSALYFCASSVPGQGNTEAFFGQGTRLTVV.

This clone was seen ten or more times. The rearrangement links TRBV27 to TRBJ2-7, with 7 bases identical to TRBD1. Germline lookup yields CDR1 MNHEY and CDR2 SMNVEV (reference sequence). Losses at the gene ends were 3 bases for V and 1 base for J; bases not matched to a gene: 3. The CDR3 runs 14 residues. CDR3 sequence (DNA): TGTGCCAGCAGTTTCGACAGGGTTTCCTACGAGCAGTACTTC. It yields the protein CASSFDRVSYEQYF.

The chain joins TRBV5-1 to TRBJ2-3; tentative D call: TRBD1 (6 bases). CDR1 SGHRS and CDR2 YFSETQ come from the germline V gene. There are 15 residues in the CDR3. The V and J ends lost 1 base and 2 bases respectively, with 11 bases between them. CDR3 residues: CASSLWYRDTDTQYF. The CDR3 DNA reads as TGCGCCAGCAGCTTGTGGTACAGGGACACAGATACGCAGTATTTT.

The DNA of the CDR3 is TGTGCCAGCAGCCAAGATTGGGGCAACACCGGGGAGCTGTTTTTT. Amino acids: CASSQDWGNTGELFF. The J gene is TRBJ2-2, the V gene TRBV3-1 (or the pseudogene TRBV3-2); the D gene is possibly TRBD1 (5 bases). The CDR3 has 15 amino acids. Germline V gives CDR1 LGHDT, CDR2 YNNKEL (reference sequence). The V end was cut by 0 bases, the J end by 2 bases, with 7 bases between.

The chain carries TRBV4-1 and TRBJ1-2, with a possible D match to TRBD1 (5 bases). The CDR3 has 16 amino acids. Germline CDR1 MGHRA, CDR2 YSYEKL. V lost 0 bases, J lost 3 bases, and 14 bases lay in between. The CDR3 DNA reads as TGCGCCAGCAGCCAAGAGGAGGGGTATCCGCACTATGGCTACACCTTC. Translated: CASSQEEGYPHYGYTF.

The CDR3 bases are TGTGCCAGTAGTATAGAGAACAGGGGTTATGGCTACACCTTC. The encoded protein is CASSIENRGYGYTF. The rearrangement links TRBV19 to TRBJ1-2; 7 bases line up with TRBD1. Germline V lookup: CDR1 LNHDA, CDR2 SQIVND (reference sequence). The V segment lost 0 bases and the J segment 5 bases; nucleotides outside the gene matches: 3. The length of the CDR3 is 14 residues.

The rearrangement uses TRBV9 and TRBJ1-6, with 8 bases that match TRBD1. The CDR3 totals 17 residues. V dropped 3 bases and J dropped 7; count of bases not matched to a gene: 12. Germline V gives CDR1 SGDLS, CDR2 YYNGEE. CDR3 sequence reads: CASSAMGRQGMNSPLHF. DNA for the CDR3: TGTGCCAGCAGCGCCATGGGTCGACAGGGGATGAATTCACCCCTCCACTTT.

The chain uses TRBV7-2 and TRBJ1-4, with D maybe TRBD1 (5 bases). This CDR3 contains 15 residues. Germline V CDR1 and CDR2: SGHTA, FQGNSA. Trimming took 2 bases from V and 7 from J, leaving 14 bases between them. DNA of the CDR3: TGTGCCAGCAGCTTAACGCCGGGGGAGGGTGAAAAACTGTTTTTT. This encodes CASSLTPGEGEKLFF. The complete variable domain, with remaining parts taken from reference TRBV7-2 and TRBJ1-4, reads GAGVSQSPSNKVTEKGKDVELRCDPISGHTALYWYRQSLGQGLEFLIYFQGNSAPDKSGLPSDRFSAERTGGSVSTLTIQRTQQEDSAVYLCASSLTPGEGEKLFFGSGTQLSVL.

This clone was recorded only once. The chain carries TRBV6-5 and TRBJ1-1; perhaps TRBD1 as D (6 bases). CDR1 and CDR2 from the germline V gene are MNHEY and SVGAGI. V lost 2 bases and J 0 bases, leaving 10 bases between the germline ends. The CDR3 has 15 amino acids. The CDR3 is CASSYRGQLNTEAFF. CDR3 bases: TGTGCCAGCAGTTACCGGGGACAATTGAACACTGAAGCTTTCTTT.